The rows below give T cell receptor beta chains drawn from one sample of a study of T cells after posttransplantation cyclophosphamide. Sequenced by immunoSEQ multiplex PCR; TCRdb stores in-frame clones only, minus some. In the table there are 20,000 to 25,000 clones, 85% to 90% of which are singletons. Sequencing was performed on PBMCs, taken roughly 390 days after allogeneic stem cell transplant with calcineurin inhibitor and methotrexate. These receptors were taken from a female patient between 30 and 39 years old who received an allogeneic stem cell transplant from an unrelated donor, was CMV-positive, and had acute and chronic GVHD. Some T cells may trace back to the graft donor. Both conserved end residues are part of each CDR3. A D gene is named only where the DNA matches it firmly. Only part of the rows carry a size: once, few, many, or a class if the clone is expanded.

D,V,J,size,DNA,CDR3
NA,TRBV19,TRBJ2-3,NA,TGTGCCAGTAGGGCCGGGATGAGCACAGATACGCAGTATTTT,CASRAGMSTDTQYF
NA,TRBV5-4,TRBJ2-1,NA,TGTGCCAGCAGCCAGTCATGGAATGAGCAGTTCTTC,CASSQSWNEQFF
TRBD1,TRBV29-1,TRBJ2-3,NA,TGCAGCGTGGGACAGGGGGCAGTAGGCACAGATACGCAGTATTTT,CSVGQGAVGTDTQYF
NA,TRBV10-1,TRBJ1-3,few,TGCGCCAGCAGTGAGTCGATTATCGATTACCTAGGGGGGGCGCCTGGAAACACCATATATTTT,CASSESIIDYLGGAPGNTIYF
TRBD1,TRBV10-1,TRBJ2-3,NA,TGCGCCAGCAGCAGGACAGGGTATCCTGATACGCAGTATTTT,CASSRTGYPDTQYF
TRBD1,TRBV28,TRBJ1-1,few,TGTGCCAGCTTTCAAGCGGCGACAGGGGACACTGAAGCTTTCTTT,CASFQAATGDTEAFF
TRBD2,TRBV27,TRBJ2-7,NA,TGTGCCAGCAGTCCCCGACTAGCGGGAGTGTCCCTCTCCTACGAGCAGTACTTC,CASSPRLAGVSLSYEQYF
TRBD2,TRBV7-9,TRBJ2-1,NA,TGTGCCAGCAGCCCGAGCGGGAGCTCCTACAATGAGCAGTTCTTC,CASSPSGSSYNEQFF
NA,TRBV6-5,TRBJ2-5,few,TGTGCCAGCGAGGGCCGAGCGGCCCAGTACTTC,CASEGRAAQYF
TRBD1,TRBV18,TRBJ1-5,NA,TGTGCCAGCAGGACAGGGGACAATCAGCCCCAGCATTTT,CASRTGDNQPQHF
TRBD2,TRBV30,TRBJ2-5,NA,TGTGCCTCCTCAGGTAGCGGGAGTCGTGAGACCCAGTACTTC,CASSGSGSRETQYF
NA,TRBV7-2,TRBJ1-1,NA,TGTGCCAGCAGCTTGGGGGCGAGCACTGAAGCTTTCTTT,CASSLGASTEAFF
NA,TRBV5-1,TRBJ2-2,NA,TGCGCCAGCAGCTTGGACAGGCCGAACACCGGGGAGCTGTTTTTT,CASSLDRPNTGELFF
NA,TRBV2,TRBJ2-7,NA,TGTGCCAGCAGTGAAGCTGCAGGGCCTGTCTACGAGCAGTACTTC,CASSEAAGPVYEQYF
TRBD2,TRBV7-2,TRBJ2-7,NA,TGTGCCAGCAGAAGGGGGGGCGGGAGGTTCCCCTACGAGCAGTACTTC,CASRRGGGRFPYEQYF
TRBD2,TRBV23-1,TRBJ2-1,NA,TGCGCCAGCCCCGCAGGACTAGCGGGAGATCCTCAGTACAATGAGCAGTTCTTC,CASPAGLAGDPQYNEQFF
NA,TRBV6-1,TRBJ1-4,NA,TGTGCCAGCAGTGAGGGGGGGTTTGCAACTAATGAAAAACTGTTTTTT,CASSEGGFATNEKLFF
NA,TRBV27,TRBJ2-7,NA,TGTGCCAGCAGCTCCATCGATTTTGCGCGCTCCTACGAGCAGTACTTC,CASSSIDFARSYEQYF
NA,TRBV5-1,TRBJ2-3,NA,TGCGCCAGCAGCTTGGCCGTGAGGGCCACAGATACGCAGTATTTT,CASSLAVRATDTQYF
NA,TRBV5-1,TRBJ1-1,NA,TGCGCCAGCAGCCCGGCAGGGGTGAACACTGAAGCTTTCTTT,CASSPAGVNTEAFF
TRBD2,TRBV19,TRBJ2-1,NA,TGTGCCAGTAGTAGCTGGTCTAGCGGCAACAATGAGCAGTTCTTC,CASSSWSSGNNEQFF
NA,TRBV5-5,TRBJ1-6,NA,TGTGCCAGCAGCAGGACCTTGGGGGCAAATTCCCCCCTCCACTTT,CASSRTLGANSPLHF
NA,TRBV2,TRBJ1-4,NA,TGTGCCAGCAGTGCCGAGGCAGATCTTAATGAAAAACTGTTTTTT,CASSAEADLNEKLFF
NA,TRBV11-3,TRBJ1-1,once,TGTGCCAGCAGCTTAGAGAGGCGGGGGGCTTTCTTT,CASSLERRGAFF
TRBD1,TRBV18,TRBJ2-1,NA,TGTGCCAGCTCACCAGACAGGGCGCGCAATGAGCAGTTCTTC,CASSPDRARNEQFF
NA,TRBV11-3,TRBJ1-5,NA,TGTGCCAGCAGCTTTTCCCCCTATCAGCCCCAGCATTTT,CASSFSPYQPQHF
NA,TRBV7-2,TRBJ2-5,NA,TGTGCCAGCAGCCGGTGGGAAGCGGGTGGGATTGGGACCCAGTACTTC,CASSRWEAGGIGTQYF
TRBD1,TRBV5-4,TRBJ2-2,NA,TGTGCCAGCAGCCGGGACAGGGGTAACACCGGGGAGCTGTTTTTT,CASSRDRGNTGELFF
NA,TRBV18,TRBJ2-3,once,TGTGCCAGCTCACCCTCAGGGTTTACTGGTAGCACAGATACGCAGTATTTT,CASSPSGFTGSTDTQYF